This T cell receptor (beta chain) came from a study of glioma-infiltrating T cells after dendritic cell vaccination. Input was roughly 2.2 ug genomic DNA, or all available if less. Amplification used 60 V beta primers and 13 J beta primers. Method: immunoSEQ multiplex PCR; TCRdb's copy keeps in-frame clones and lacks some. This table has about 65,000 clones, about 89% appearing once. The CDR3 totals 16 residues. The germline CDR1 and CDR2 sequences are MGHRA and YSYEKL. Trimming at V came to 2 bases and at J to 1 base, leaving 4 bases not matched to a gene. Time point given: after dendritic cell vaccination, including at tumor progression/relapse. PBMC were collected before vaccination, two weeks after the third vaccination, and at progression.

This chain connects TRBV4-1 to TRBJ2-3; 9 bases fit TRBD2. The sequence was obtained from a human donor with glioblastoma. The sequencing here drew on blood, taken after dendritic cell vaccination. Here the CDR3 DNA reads TGCGCCAGCAGCCAATTAGCGGGGGTTCGCACAGATACGCAGTATTTT. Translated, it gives CASSQLAGVRTDTQYF.